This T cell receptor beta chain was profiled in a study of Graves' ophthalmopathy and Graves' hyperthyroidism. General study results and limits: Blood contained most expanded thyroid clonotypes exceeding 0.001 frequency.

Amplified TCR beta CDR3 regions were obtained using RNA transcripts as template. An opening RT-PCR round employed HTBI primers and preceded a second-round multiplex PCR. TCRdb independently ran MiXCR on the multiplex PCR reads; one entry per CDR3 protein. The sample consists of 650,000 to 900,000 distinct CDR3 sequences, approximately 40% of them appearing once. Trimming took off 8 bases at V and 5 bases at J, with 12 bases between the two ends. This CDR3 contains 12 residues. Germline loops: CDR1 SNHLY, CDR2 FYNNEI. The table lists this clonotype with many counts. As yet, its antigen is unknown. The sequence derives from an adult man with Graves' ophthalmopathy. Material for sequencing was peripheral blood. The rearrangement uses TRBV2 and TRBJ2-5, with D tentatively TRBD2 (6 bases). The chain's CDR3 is CASQTGVETQYF. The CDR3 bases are TGTGCCAGCCAGACGGGAGTTGAGACCCAGTACTTC.